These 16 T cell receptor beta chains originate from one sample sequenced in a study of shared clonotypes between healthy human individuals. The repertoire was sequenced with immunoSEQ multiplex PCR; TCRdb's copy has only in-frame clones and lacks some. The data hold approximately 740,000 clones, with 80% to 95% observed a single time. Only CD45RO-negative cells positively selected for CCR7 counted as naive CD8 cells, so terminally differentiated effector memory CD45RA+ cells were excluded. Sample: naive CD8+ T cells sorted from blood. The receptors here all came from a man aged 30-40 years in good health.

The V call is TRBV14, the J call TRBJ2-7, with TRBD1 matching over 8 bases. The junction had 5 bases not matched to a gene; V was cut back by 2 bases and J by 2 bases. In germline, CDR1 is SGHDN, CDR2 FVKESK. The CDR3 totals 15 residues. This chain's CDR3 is CASSQRRDRTYEQYF. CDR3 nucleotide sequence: TGTGCCAGCAGCCAACGCCGGGACAGGACCTACGAGCAGTACTTC.

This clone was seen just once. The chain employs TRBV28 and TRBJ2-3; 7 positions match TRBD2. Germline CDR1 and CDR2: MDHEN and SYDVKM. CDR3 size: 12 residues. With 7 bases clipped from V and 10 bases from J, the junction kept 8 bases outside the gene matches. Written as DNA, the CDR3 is TGTGCCAGCACCATGGGAGGGATTGCGCAGTATTTT. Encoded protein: CASTMGGIAQYF.

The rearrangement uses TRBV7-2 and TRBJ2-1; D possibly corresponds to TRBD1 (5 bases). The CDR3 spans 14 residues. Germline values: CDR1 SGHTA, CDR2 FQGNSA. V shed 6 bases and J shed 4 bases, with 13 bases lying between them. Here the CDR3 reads CASSSSRVYNEQFF. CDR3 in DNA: TGTGCCAGCAGTTCATCCAGGGTTTACAATGAGCAGTTCTTC.

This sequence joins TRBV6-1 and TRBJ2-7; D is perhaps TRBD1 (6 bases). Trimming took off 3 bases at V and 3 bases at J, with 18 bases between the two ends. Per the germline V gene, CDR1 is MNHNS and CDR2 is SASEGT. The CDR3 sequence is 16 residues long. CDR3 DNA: TGTGCCAGCAGTGACGATACCGGGACACTTGTCTACGAGCAGTACTTC. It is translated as CASSDDTGTLVYEQYF.

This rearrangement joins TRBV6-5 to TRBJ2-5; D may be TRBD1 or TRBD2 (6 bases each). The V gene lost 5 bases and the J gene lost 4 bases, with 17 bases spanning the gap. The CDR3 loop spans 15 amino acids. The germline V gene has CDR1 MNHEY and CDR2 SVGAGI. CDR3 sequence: CASSPSLGGAETQYF. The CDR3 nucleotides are TGTGCCAGCAGTCCCTCCCTCGGGGGCGCAGAGACCCAGTACTTC.

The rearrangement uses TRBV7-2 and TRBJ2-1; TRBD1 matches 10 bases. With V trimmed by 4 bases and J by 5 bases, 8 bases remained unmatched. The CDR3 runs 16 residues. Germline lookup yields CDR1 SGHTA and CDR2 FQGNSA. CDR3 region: CASSSPRQGANNEQFF. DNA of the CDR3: TGTGCCAGCAGCTCCCCGCGACAGGGGGCTAACAATGAGCAGTTCTTC.

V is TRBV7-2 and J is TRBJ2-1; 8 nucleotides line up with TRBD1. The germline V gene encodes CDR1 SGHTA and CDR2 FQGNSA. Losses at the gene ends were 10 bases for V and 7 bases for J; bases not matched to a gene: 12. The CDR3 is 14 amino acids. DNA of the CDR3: TGTGCCACCCAAAGGACAGGGTTGGTGAATGAGCAGTTCTTC. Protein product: CATQRTGLVNEQFF.

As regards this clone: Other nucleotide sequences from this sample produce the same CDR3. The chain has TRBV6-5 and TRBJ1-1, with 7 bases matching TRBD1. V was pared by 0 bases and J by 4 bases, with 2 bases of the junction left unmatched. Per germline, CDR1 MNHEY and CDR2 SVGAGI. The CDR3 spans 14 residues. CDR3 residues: CASSYSAGGTEAFF. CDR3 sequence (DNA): TGTGCCAGCAGTTACTCGGCAGGGGGCACTGAAGCTTTCTTT.

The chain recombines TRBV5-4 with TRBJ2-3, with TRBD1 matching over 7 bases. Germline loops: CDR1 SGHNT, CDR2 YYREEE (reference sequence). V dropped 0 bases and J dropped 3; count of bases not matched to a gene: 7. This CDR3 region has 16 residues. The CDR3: CASSLGATGATDTQYF. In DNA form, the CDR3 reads TGTGCCAGCAGCTTGGGGGCCACAGGGGCGACAGATACGCAGTATTTT.

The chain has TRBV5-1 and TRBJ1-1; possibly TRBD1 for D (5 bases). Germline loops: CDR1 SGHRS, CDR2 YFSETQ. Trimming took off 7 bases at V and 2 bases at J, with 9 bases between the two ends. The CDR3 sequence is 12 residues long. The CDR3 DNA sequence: TGCGCCAGCGGGACGGCAAACACTGAAGCTTTCTTT. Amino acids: CASGTANTEAFF.

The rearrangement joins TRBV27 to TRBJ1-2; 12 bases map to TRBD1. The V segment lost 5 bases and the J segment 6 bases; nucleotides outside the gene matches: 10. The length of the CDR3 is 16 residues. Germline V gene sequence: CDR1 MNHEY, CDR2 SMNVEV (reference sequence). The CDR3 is CASSLRGQGAPNGYTF. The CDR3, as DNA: TGTGCCAGCAGTCTTAGGGGACAGGGGGCGCCAAATGGCTACACCTTC.

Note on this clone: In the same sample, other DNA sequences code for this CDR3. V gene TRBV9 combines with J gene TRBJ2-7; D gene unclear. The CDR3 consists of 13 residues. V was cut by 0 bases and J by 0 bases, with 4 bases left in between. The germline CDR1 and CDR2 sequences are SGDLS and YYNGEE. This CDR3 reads CASSVGSSYEQYF. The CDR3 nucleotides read TGTGCCAGCAGCGTAGGAAGCTCCTACGAGCAGTACTTC.

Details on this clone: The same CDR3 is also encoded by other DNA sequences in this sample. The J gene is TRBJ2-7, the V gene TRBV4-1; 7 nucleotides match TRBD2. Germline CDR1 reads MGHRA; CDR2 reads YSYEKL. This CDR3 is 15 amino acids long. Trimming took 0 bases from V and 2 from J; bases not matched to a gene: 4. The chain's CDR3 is CASSQEGGRAYEQYF. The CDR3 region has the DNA TGCGCCAGCAGCCAAGAGGGGGGGAGAGCCTACGAGCAGTACTTC.

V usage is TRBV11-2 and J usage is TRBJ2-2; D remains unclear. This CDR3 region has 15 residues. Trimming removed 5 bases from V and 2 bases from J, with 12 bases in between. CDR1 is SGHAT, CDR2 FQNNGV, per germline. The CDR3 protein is CASSHNDPNTGELFF. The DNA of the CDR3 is TGTGCCAGCAGCCATAATGACCCCAACACCGGGGAGCTGTTTTTT.

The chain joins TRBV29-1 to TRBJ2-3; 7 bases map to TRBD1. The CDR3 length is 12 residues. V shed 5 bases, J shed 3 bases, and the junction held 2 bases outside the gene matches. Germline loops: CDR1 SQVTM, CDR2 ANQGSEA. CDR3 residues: CSVRTGTDTQYF. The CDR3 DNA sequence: TGCAGCGTTCGGACAGGTACAGATACGCAGTATTTT.

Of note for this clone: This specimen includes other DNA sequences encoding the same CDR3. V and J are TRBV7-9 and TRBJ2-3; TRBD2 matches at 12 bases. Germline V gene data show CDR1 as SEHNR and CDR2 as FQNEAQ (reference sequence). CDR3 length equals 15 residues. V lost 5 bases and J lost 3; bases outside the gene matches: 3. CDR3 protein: CASSRTSGRTDTQYF. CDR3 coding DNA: TGTGCCAGCAGCCGAACTAGCGGGAGGACAGATACGCAGTATTTT.